These T cell receptor beta chains were read from a single sample in a study of beta chain features in type 1 diabetes. The repertoire was sequenced with immunoSEQ multiplex PCR; TCRdb's copy has only in-frame clones and lacks some. The repertoire holds approximately 120,000 clones, with 40% as singletons. Sequences were obtained from stem cell memory CD4+ T cells from blood. Receptors were obtained from a woman between 18 and 29 years old in good health. Each CDR3 is given without its conserved first and last residue. Fields, in order: V gene, J gene, CDR3 protein.

>TRBV9|TRBJ2-5
ASSVTDRATQY
>TRBV4-1|TRBJ2-1
ASSPQAGIYNEQF
>TRBV29-1|TRBJ1-1
SVAMFYGEAF
>TRBV10-3|TRBJ2-3
AIGTGGTQY
>TRBV28|TRBJ2-5
ASSLFQGQETQY
>TRBV18|TRBJ2-2
ASSGRDRVTGELF
>TRBV2|TRBJ2-5
ASRILSGTSGRGETQY
>TRBV19|TRBJ2-7
ASSRLRGHTYEQY
>TRBV4-3|TRBJ2-7
ASSQGEGLFYEQY
>TRBV28|TRBJ2-1
ASRPTVGGGTYNEQF
>TRBV6-5|TRBJ1-2
ASSLPGDFYGYT
>TRBV4-2|TRBJ2-1
ASSQGGTGDNEQF
>TRBV7-9|NA
ASSQQGSYEQY
>TRBV5-1|TRBJ2-5
ASSGGVTGQGKEETQY
>TRBV6-5|TRBJ2-7
ASSYSSSGSSNEQY
>TRBV5-1|TRBJ2-2
ASSGQTRELF
>TRBV9|TRBJ1-2
ASSSFPPSGYYGYT
>TRBV9|TRBJ2-5
ASSVAAGVEETQY
>TRBV5-1|TRBJ2-1
ASSLGLAGAPNEQF
>TRBV11-2|TRBJ2-7
ASSPLTGSDGEQY
>TRBV19|TRBJ1-5
ASRHRTNQPQH
>TRBV7-9|TRBJ2-7
ASSLPDRGEQY
>TRBV10-3|TRBJ2-6
AISRSGGSSGANVLT
>TRBV2|TRBJ2-1
ASSDRTSRVGEQF
>TRBV7-6|TRBJ2-3
ASSLGRPDTQY
>TRBV28|TRBJ1-5
ASRLGGFGNQPQH
>TRBV4-3|TRBJ2-1
ASSQVGRPRAYNEQF
>TRBV6-1|TRBJ1-5
ASTVFGQPQH
>TRBV10-3|TRBJ2-5
AISDRQETQY
>TRBV18|TRBJ1-1
ASSPGTGTEAF
>TRBV9|TRBJ2-1
ASSGRLGLAGGYEQF
>TRBV25-1|TRBJ2-4
ASSEPGARDIQY
>TRBV5-1|TRBJ2-3
ASSGAGGGDTQY
>TRBV7-3|TRBJ2-3
ASSRTGQGSFPTDTQY
>TRBV23-1|TRBJ1-5
ASSQPPDRGDQPQH
>TRBV18|TRBJ1-2
ASSPFGTGNRNYGYT
>TRBV4-1|TRBJ2-7
ASSHTREEQY
>TRBV7-9|TRBJ2-1
ASSYGLAGVYEQF
>TRBV9|TRBJ2-1
ASSVGTSGRAEQF
>TRBV5-1|TRBJ2-5
ASSFVIAGPQETQY
>TRBV6-5|TRBJ1-1
ASSPLGMNTEAF
>TRBV2|TRBJ2-1
ASSHPAPYEQF
>TRBV28|TRBJ2-7
ASTPLTGTGSEQY
>TRBV5-4|TRBJ2-7
ASSLDQVKYEQY